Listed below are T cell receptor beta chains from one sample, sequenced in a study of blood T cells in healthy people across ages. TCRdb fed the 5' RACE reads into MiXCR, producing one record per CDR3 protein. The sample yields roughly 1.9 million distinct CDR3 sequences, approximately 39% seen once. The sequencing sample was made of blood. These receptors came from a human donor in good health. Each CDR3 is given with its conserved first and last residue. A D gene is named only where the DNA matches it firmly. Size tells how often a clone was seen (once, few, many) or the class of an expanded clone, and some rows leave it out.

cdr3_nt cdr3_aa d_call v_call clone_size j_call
TGTGCCAGCAGTGACTCGGGTCTTCAGCCCCAGCATTTT CASSDSGLQPQHF - TRBV2 few TRBJ1-5
TGTGCCAGCAGCGTAGAGGGTGGTGCAAGCTATGGCTACACCTTC CASSVEGGASYGYTF - TRBV9 few TRBJ1-2
TGTGCCAGCAGTGCACACGGGAGTTATGGCTACACCTTC CASSAHGSYGYTF - TRBV27 few TRBJ1-2
TGTGCCAGCAGCTTGAGGATTCAAGGAGGGGAAAAACTGTTTTTT CASSLRIQGGEKLFF - TRBV5-5 - TRBJ1-4
TGCGCCAGCAGCCAAGTAGGGCAAGAGCAGTTCTTC CASSQVGQEQFF - TRBV4-3 - TRBJ2-1
TGTGCCAGCAGCGAGGGAGAACGGATATTCTCTGGAAACACCATATATTTT CASSEGERIFSGNTIYF - TRBV28 - TRBJ1-3
TGTGCCAGCAGCTTCGGGGCGGGGGGGCTCGCAGAGACCCAGTACTTC CASSFGAGGLAETQYF TRBD2 TRBV5-5 - TRBJ2-5
TGTGCCAGCAGCTTTGGCGATCCCGAGATCACAGATACGCAGTATTTT CASSFGDPEITDTQYF - TRBV13 few TRBJ2-3
TGTGCCAGCAGCCCAAGGGGCGGCGAGAATGGCTACACCTTC CASSPRGGENGYTF - TRBV7-6 - TRBJ1-2
TGCGCCAGCAGCCCTTCCCTCGAGGACAGGGGTTCACCCCTCCACTTT CASSPSLEDRGSPLHF TRBD1 TRBV4-3 - TRBJ1-6
TGTGCCAGCAGCTTGGAGGCAGAGAACACTGAAGCTTTCTTT CASSLEAENTEAFF - TRBV5-6 - TRBJ1-1
TGCAGTGCTAGAGGACACAATGAGCAGTTCTTC CSARGHNEQFF - TRBV20-1 many TRBJ2-1
TGTGCCAGCAGCCATGGTAGTCGGACTAACTATGGCTACACCTTC CASSHGSRTNYGYTF - TRBV4-2 - TRBJ1-2
TGCAGTGCCGGATGGGTTTTCGGGTATGGCTACACCTTC CSAGWVFGYGYTF - TRBV20-1 few TRBJ1-2
TGCAGTGCTAGCTATCCGCCTAGCTCCTACGAGCAGTACTTC CSASYPPSSYEQYF - TRBV20-1 - TRBJ2-7
TGTGCCAGCAGCCTCCGGATAGACGAAAAACTGTTTTTT CASSLRIDEKLFF - TRBV9 - TRBJ1-4
TGTGCCAGCACGTACGAGAGCTCCTACAATGAGCAGTTCTTC CASTYESSYNEQFF - TRBV6-1 - TRBJ2-1
TGTGCCAGCGCGCTCGGGGGCGAGGGACTTGAAGCTTTCTTT CASALGGEGLEAFF - TRBV2 - TRBJ1-1
TGCAGCGTTGAGGAGAGGGAAGCTTTCTTT CSVEEREAFF - TRBV29-1 - TRBJ1-1
TGCGCCAGCAGCCGTTTAGGGAAGGGGAGAGGCACAGATACGCAGTATTTT CASSRLGKGRGTDTQYF - TRBV4-3 - TRBJ2-3
TGTACCAGCCCTCCATCCCCGCTCGGGTCCAATCAGCCCCAGCATTTT CTSPPSPLGSNQPQHF - TRBV28 - TRBJ1-5
TGTGCCAGCAGCTTCGGGGACAGTGGTTACGAGCAGTACTTC CASSFGDSGYEQYF TRBD1 TRBV7-6 few TRBJ2-7
TGTGCCAGCAGTGAATACCTTAATTCACCCCTCCACTTT CASSEYLNSPLHF - TRBV25-1 few TRBJ1-6
TGTGCCAGCAGCGGATCCCTAGCAGAGACCCAGTACTTC CASSGSLAETQYF - TRBV9 - TRBJ2-5
TGTGCCAGCAGCTCCAGGGAAGCAAGCATTCAGTACTTC CASSSREASIQYF - TRBV7-2 few TRBJ2-4
TGTGCCAGCAGTTTGAAGGGACACCCAAGTAACTATGGCTACACCTTC CASSLKGHPSNYGYTF - TRBV28 - TRBJ1-2
TGCAGCGGGGGCAGGAGGAACACTGAAGCTTTCTTT CSGGRRNTEAFF - TRBV29-1 - TRBJ1-1
TGTGCCAGCAGCTCGGGGGGTCGGGCGGCAGGCACTGAAGCTTTCTTT CASSSGGRAAGTEAFF - TRBV7-3 - TRBJ1-1
TGTGCCAGCAGTCCTCCGGGTCCCGCAGGAGAGACCCAGTACTTC CASSPPGPAGETQYF - TRBV12-3/TRBV12-4 - TRBJ2-5
TGCGCCAGTTCGACAGAGAACTATGGCTACACCTTC CASSTENYGYTF - TRBV5-1 once TRBJ1-2
TGTGCCAGCAGCCCCGGGCCTTCGGGGGAGCAGTACTTC CASSPGPSGEQYF - TRBV12-3/TRBV12-4 many TRBJ2-7
TGCGCCAGCAGCTTCGTCAGGAGCACAGATACGCAGTATTTT CASSFVRSTDTQYF - TRBV5-1 - TRBJ2-3
TGTGCCAGCAGGGTATGGGGACAGAGTTACAATGAGCAGTTCTTC CASRVWGQSYNEQFF TRBD1 TRBV28 - TRBJ2-1
TGCAGCGTTGAAGAATCGTGGACTGAAGCTTTCTTT CSVEESWTEAFF - TRBV29-1 once TRBJ1-1
TGTGCCGGCAGTTTAGGGGGGGCCAACGTCCTGACTTTC CAGSLGGANVLTF - TRBV7-9 - TRBJ2-6
TGCAGCGTTAATACAGGGGGCAGCGGCAATCAGCCCCGGCATTTT CSVNTGGSGNQPRHF TRBD1 TRBV29-1 - TRBJ1-5
TGTGCCAGCAGCCGTACCGGGACTAGGTCCAATGAGCAGTTCTTC CASSRTGTRSNEQFF TRBD2 TRBV3-1 - TRBJ2-1
TGCAGTGCTTCTCCACCTACAGGGTGGGCTTACGAGCAGTACTTC CSASPPTGWAYEQYF - TRBV20-1 - TRBJ2-7